This T cell receptor (beta chain) appears in the sequencing data of a study of OX40 agonist ivuxolimab in advanced cancers. On the study more broadly: Clinicians treated patients with ivuxolimab, an agonistic anti-OX40 (CD134) antibody. A history of anti-PD-1, anti-PD-L1 or anti-CTLA-4 therapy was acceptable, and roughly 40% had some.

This CDR3 region has 13 residues. From germline, CDR1 is MNHEY and CDR2 SVGAGI. Trimming cost V 2 bases and J 10 bases; bases outside gene matches: 6. Patients were ruled out by autoimmune disease history or systemic immunosuppression. Researchers took blood at baseline, on cycle 4 day 1, and on cycle 7 day 1. Libraries were prepared by immunoSEQ multiplex PCR; TCRdb keeps only in-frame clonotypes and omits some of them. The table lists about 65,000 clones, roughly 84% of them singletons. The V and J genes are TRBV6-5 and TRBJ2-3; 7 nucleotides line up with TRBD1. The sample here was CD4+ or CD8+ T cells sorted from blood, taken in a trial of the OX40 agonist ivuxolimab. The receptor was isolated from an adult with an advanced solid tumor such as melanoma, head and neck, liver or kidney cancer. The CDR3 DNA reads as TGTGCCAGCAGTTACGTAGGGACAGCAGCGCAGTATTTT. Translation gives CASSYVGTAAQYF.